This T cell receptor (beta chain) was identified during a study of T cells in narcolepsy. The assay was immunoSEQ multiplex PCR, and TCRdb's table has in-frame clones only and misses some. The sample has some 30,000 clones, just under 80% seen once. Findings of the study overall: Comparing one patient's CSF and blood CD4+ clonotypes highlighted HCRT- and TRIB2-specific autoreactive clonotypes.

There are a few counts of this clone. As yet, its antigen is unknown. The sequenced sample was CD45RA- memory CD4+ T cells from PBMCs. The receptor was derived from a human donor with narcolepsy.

The CDR3 region has the DNA TGCAGCGTTGATGCGGACAGGGACGAGCAGTACTTC. Translating it yields CSVDADRDEQYF. The chain links TRBV29-1 to TRBJ2-7; 8 bases match TRBD1. The CDR3 covers 12 residues. The junction had 3 bases not matched to a gene; V was cut back by 3 bases and J by 5 bases. Germline loops: CDR1 SQVTM, CDR2 ANQGSEA.